A single sample is the source of the 9 T cell receptor beta chains below, sequenced in a study of T cell responses to AZD1222 COVID-19 vaccine. Some clones are missing from TCRdb's copy, which holds only in-frame ones; the method was immunoSEQ multiplex PCR. The sample consists of about 110,000 clones, around 93% of them appearing once. The input for sequencing was peripheral blood, taken on day 0 of AZD1222 vaccination. The source is an adult in good health.

This clone was seen just once. The chain links TRBV27 to TRBJ1-6; TRBD1 matches 7 bases. V lost 5 bases to trimming and J lost 13 bases; unmatched junction nucleotides: 14. The CDR3 length is 15 residues. Germline assignment: CDR1 MNHEY and CDR2 SMNVEV (reference sequence). The DNA for the CDR3 is TGTGCCAGCAGTCCGGTGACAGGGTACTCCCCCCCCCTCCACTTT. Its translation: CASSPVTGYSPPLHF.

The CDR3 loop is CASPKRNRGYYGYTF. The CDR3 DNA is TGTGCCAGTCCCAAAAGAAACAGGGGGTACTATGGCTACACCTTC. The chain joins TRBV2 to TRBJ1-2; 8 bases are a match to TRBD1. This CDR3 is 15 amino acids long. V was clipped by 9 bases and J by 3 bases; unmatched bases: 12. Germline values: CDR1 SNHLY, CDR2 FYNNEI. The variable domain in full, with the rest retrieved from reference TRBV2 and TRBJ1-2, is EPEVTQTPSHQVTQMGQEVILRCVPISNHLYFYWYRQILGQKVEFLVSFYNNEISEKSEIFDDQFSVERPDGSNFTLKIRSTKLEDSAMYFCASPKRNRGYYGYTFGSGTRLTVV.

Only one count was recorded for this clone. The chain is built from TRBV19 and TRBJ1-2; 7 bases align to TRBD1. The CDR3 runs to 18 residues. CDR1 is LNHDA and CDR2 is SQIVND in the germline V gene (reference sequence). Germline trimming cut 4 bases from V and 3 bases from J; bases unmatched to any gene: 17. The CDR3 nucleotides are TGTGCCAGTAGTAGAAGGGGGGCACCGGGACAGCTCCACTATGGCTACACCTTC. Its protein is CASSRRGAPGQLHYGYTF. Combining the CDR3 with reference TRBV19 and TRBJ1-2 gives the whole variable domain DGGITQSPKYLFRKEGQNVTLSCEQNLNHDAMYWYRQDPGQGLRLIYYSQIVNDFQKGDIAEGYSVSREKKESFPLTVTSAQKNPTAFYLCASSRRGAPGQLHYGYTFGSGTRLTVV.

The J gene is TRBJ2-2, the V gene TRBV5-6; TRBD2 agrees at 8 bases. The V and J ends lost 0 bases and 4 bases, in that order; junction bases with no gene match: 5. The germline V gene encodes CDR1 SGHDT and CDR2 YYEEEE. CDR3 length equals 16 residues. The CDR3 region is CASSLEAGVGTGELFF. As DNA, the CDR3 is TGTGCCAGCAGCTTGGAAGCGGGAGTGGGCACCGGGGAGCTGTTTTTT.

V is TRBV7-6 and J is TRBJ2-1, with 10 bases that match TRBD2. The germline V gene encodes CDR1 SGHVS and CDR2 FNYEAQ. V was clipped by 1 base and J by 4 bases; unmatched bases: 7. This CDR3 is 17 amino acids long. CDR3 amino acids: CASSLEPSGRAYNEQFF. Here the CDR3 DNA reads TGTGCCAGCAGCTTAGAACCTAGCGGGAGAGCTTACAATGAGCAGTTCTTC.

The gene calls are TRBV5-5 and TRBJ1-5, with 8 bases matching TRBD1. Losses at the gene ends were 5 bases for V and 0 bases for J; bases not matched to a gene: 10. This CDR3 is built from 17 residues. Per the germline V gene, CDR1 is SGHKS and CDR2 is YYEKEE (reference sequence). The CDR3 here is CASSSGQGPYSNQPQHF. The CDR3 DNA follows: TGTGCCAGCAGTTCCGGACAGGGTCCATATAGCAATCAGCCCCAGCATTTT.

The chain is built from TRBV7-2 and TRBJ2-1; 16 positions agree with TRBD2. The CDR3 loop spans 17 amino acids. Germline V gene data show CDR1 as SGHTA and CDR2 as FQGNSA. Trimming cost V 5 bases and J 9 bases; bases outside gene matches: 10. The CDR3 DNA follows: TGTGCCAGCAGCCCGCTTGGGACTAGCGGGAGGGCGGGTGAGCAGTTCTTC. Its translation is CASSPLGTSGRAGEQFF.

The rearrangement links TRBV10-1 to TRBJ1-5; D not resolved. Germline values: CDR1 WNHNN, CDR2 SYGVQD (reference sequence). The CDR3 length is 13 residues. Deletions cut 10 bases from V and 4 bases from J, with 14 bases between. CDR3 in amino acids: CATSLDGNQPQHF. DNA of the CDR3: TGCGCCACCTCCCTGGACGGGAATCAGCCCCAGCATTTT.

The chain has TRBV29-1 and TRBJ1-4; D not certain. This CDR3 spans 15 amino acids. The germline gives CDR1 SQVTM, CDR2 ANQGSEA. V was pared by 0 bases and J by 0 bases, with 8 bases between. CDR3 nucleotides: TGCAGCGTTGAAGATTTGAAGGCAACTAATGAAAAACTGTTTTTT. Translation: CSVEDLKATNEKLFF.